This entry concerns a single T cell receptor beta chain. Its specificity is not known. The V end lost 4 bases, the J end lost 5 bases, and 9 bases lay between the germline ends. The V gene's germline CDR1 is ENHRY and CDR2 SYGVKD. This CDR3 has 13 amino acids. This specimen comes from a study of beta chain features in type 1 diabetes. Study at large: Regarding age, gender and cell yields, patients proved similar to healthy donors. Findings and caveats of the study: Researchers cautioned that cDNA sequencing could over-represent cells with high TCR expression. There was a moderate but significant shortening of TCRB CDR3s in all four CD4+ subsets of Type 1 diabetes patients.

Isolated RNA was reverse transcribed in full, so expressed TCRB transcripts were sequenced. The protocol was immunoSEQ multiplex PCR, while the TCRdb copy is restricted to in-frame clones and leaves out a portion. Of approximately 57,000 clones listed, around 53% are singletons. What was sequenced was Tregs from blood. The gene calls are TRBV10-3 and TRBJ1-3; TRBD1 is a possible D gene (6 bases). The TCR sequence derives from a woman aged 40 to 50 with type 1 diabetes. The CDR3 here is CAISGDIRNTIYF. CDR3 DNA: TGTGCCATCAGTGGGGACATCCGAAACACCATATATTTT.